The entry below describes one TCR beta chain. Antigen: not known. MiXCR was run by TCRdb on the 5' RACE reads, yielding one entry per CDR3 protein. The sample comprises 300,000 to 350,000 distinct CDR3 sequences, 4% of which are singletons, and 24% rests with the top ten. The CDR3 is 15 residues long. Trimming at V came to 2 bases and at J to 5 bases, leaving 7 bases not matched to a gene. The germline CDR1 and CDR2 sequences are MGHRA and YSYEKL. This record belongs to a study of T cells after yellow fever vaccination. Findings and limits, study-wide: Only a small proportion of the clonotypes turned up in both the CD4 and the CD8 compartments, likely arising from convergent recombination.

The source of this sequence is a man between 18 and 29 years old who received the YFV17D yellow fever vaccine. The rearrangement joins TRBV4-1 to TRBJ2-5, with TRBD1 matching 8 bases. This sample comprised PBMCs, obtained 5 days after the yellow fever booster vaccination. CDR3 protein: CASSQIGTGYETQYF. The DNA of the CDR3 is TGCGCCAGCAGCCAAATTGGGACAGGTTACGAGACCCAGTACTTC.